This entry lists 9 T cell receptor beta chains sequenced from one sample in a study of T cells in Graves' hyperthyroidism and ophthalmopathy. Template material for amplifying TCR beta CDR3 regions consisted of RNA transcripts. A first-round RT-PCR of the TCR CDR3 used the HTBI primer set. TCRdb used MiXCR to reprocess the multiplex PCR reads, holding one entry per CDR3 protein. The sample shows over 650,000 distinct CDR3 sequences, less than 45% of them seen only once. Sequencing was done on a sample of peripheral blood or thyroid tissue (not recorded which). The receptors were sampled from an adult man with Graves' disease, either hyperthyroidism or ophthalmopathy (not recorded which).

The chain has TRBV12-5 and TRBJ2-5; the match to TRBD1 covers 8 bases. V dropped 4 bases and J dropped 1; count of bases not matched to a gene: 2. The CDR3 sequence is 14 residues long. Germline CDR1 LGHNT, CDR2 FRNRAP. CDR3 region: CASGSGQGQETQYF. DNA for the CDR3: TGTGCTAGTGGTTCCGGACAGGGCCAAGAGACCCAGTACTTC.

The chain links TRBV2 to TRBJ1-2; weak D call: TRBD1 (5 bases). Germline V lookup: CDR1 SNHLY, CDR2 FYNNEI. V lost 3 bases, J lost 2 bases, and 10 bases lay in between. This CDR3 is 14 amino acids long. The CDR3 region is CASSDGGENYGYTF. Written as DNA, the CDR3 is TGTGCCAGCAGTGATGGAGGGGAGAACTATGGCTACACCTTC.

Note on this clonotype: A single base separates this from a much larger clone, so it may be a read error. The gene calls are TRBV25-1 and TRBJ1-2; weak D call: TRBD1 (6 bases). CDR1 and CDR2 (germline): MGHDK, SYGVNS. CDR3 length: 14 residues. CDR3 region: CSVEKAGVFRVYTF. The CDR3 DNA reads as TGCAGCGTTGAGAAGGCAGGGGTTTTCCGTGTCTACACCTTC.

This clonotype was detected a few times. The J gene is TRBJ1-4, the V gene TRBV7-8; the D is unclear. V gave up 4 bases and J gave up 10 bases, with 19 bases separating them. The CDR3 has 15 amino acids. Germline V gives CDR1 SGHVS, CDR2 FQNEAQ. The CDR3 sequence is CASSSTVTPLGKLFF. CDR3 nucleotide sequence: TGTGCCAGCAGCTCCACGGTGACCCCTCTGGGAAAACTGTTTTTT.

This clonotype showed up many times. This rearrangement joins TRBV10-3 to TRBJ1-5; TRBD1 aligns across 9 bases. V lost 6 bases, J lost 5 bases, and 5 bases stayed unmatched. The CDR3 contains 14 residues. CDR1 is ENHRY, CDR2 SYGVKD, per germline. In DNA, the CDR3 is TGTGCCATCAGCCCAGACAGGGGGGATCAGCCCCAGCATTTT. Translated: CAISPDRGDQPQHF.

This chain uses TRBV5-1 with TRBJ2-7; D is perhaps TRBD1 (7 bases). Germline V gives CDR1 SGHRS, CDR2 YFSETQ. The CDR3 is 15 residues long. Trimming stripped 4 bases from V and 2 bases from J, with 16 bases between. The CDR3 DNA reads as TGCGCCAGCAGCGGAGGGACAGCCGTAGCCTACGAGCAGTACTTC. Translation gives CASSGGTAVAYEQYF.

This clonotype was seen ten or more times. The genes are TRBV29-1 and TRBJ1-5, with 7 bases that match TRBD1. The V gene's germline CDR1 is SQVTM and CDR2 ANQGSEA. CDR3 length equals 14 residues. The ends lost 4 bases at V and 4 bases at J; junction bases unmatched: 7. CDR3 DNA: TGCAGCGTTGCGCAACAGGGGCGGAATCAGCCCCAGCATTTT. Amino acids: CSVAQQGRNQPQHF.

Concerning this clonotype: Germline and junction disagree at one end, which may indicate a read error. V is TRBV25-1 and J is TRBJ1-4; TRBD1 matches 8 bases. Germline CDR1 reads MGHDK; CDR2 reads SYGVNS. The CDR3 runs 13 residues. The CDR3 here is CTSPGQVNEKLFF. The CDR3 DNA reads as TGTACCAGCCCGGGACAGGTTAATGAAAAACTGTTTTTT.

This clonotype was detected only a few times. V is TRBV5-6 and J is TRBJ1-1, with 9 bases aligning to TRBD1. From germline, CDR1 is SGHDT and CDR2 YYEEEE. The junction had 4 bases not matched to a gene; V was cut back by 4 bases and J by 0 bases. This CDR3 contains 15 residues. The CDR3 region is CASSGTGLMNTEAFF. DNA for the CDR3: TGTGCCAGCAGCGGGACAGGGCTCATGAACACTGAAGCTTTCTTT.